The present T cell receptor beta chain was sequenced within a study of blood T cell repertoires in COVID-19. Germline lookup yields CDR1 LGHDT and CDR2 YNNKEL (reference sequence). With 2 bases removed from V and 4 bases from J, the gap between germline ends came to 15 bases. This CDR3 contains 15 residues. Sequencing was performed with immunoSEQ multiplex PCR; in TCRdb, only in-frame clones are kept and a portion is missing. The table includes 350,000 to 400,000 clones, roughly nine tenths detected once. This receptor was identified in a woman between 40 and 55 years old who had been exposed to COVID-19. The sequenced sample was PBMCs or T cells enriched from blood (not recorded which). The rearrangement joins TRBV3-1 (or the pseudogene TRBV3-2) to TRBJ2-7, with D perhaps matching TRBD1 (8 bases). The CDR3 spells CASSQLQGGGYEQYF. CDR3 in DNA: TGTGCCAGCAGCCAATTACAGGGGGGAGGGTACGAGCAGTACTTC.